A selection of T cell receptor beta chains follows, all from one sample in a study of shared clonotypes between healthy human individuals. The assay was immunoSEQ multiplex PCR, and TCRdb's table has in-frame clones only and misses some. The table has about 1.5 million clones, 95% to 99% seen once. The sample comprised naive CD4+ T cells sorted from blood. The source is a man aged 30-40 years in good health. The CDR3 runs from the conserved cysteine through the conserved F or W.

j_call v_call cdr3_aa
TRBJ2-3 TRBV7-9 CASSFQPTGPSTDTQYF
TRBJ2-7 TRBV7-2 CASSLEAGKGYEQYF
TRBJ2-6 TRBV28 CASSLRAGANVLTF
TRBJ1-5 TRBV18 CASSRPGSGNQPQHF
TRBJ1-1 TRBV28 CASSLTLNTEAFF
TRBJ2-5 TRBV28 CASSLPGRETQYF
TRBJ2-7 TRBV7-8 CASSRLAGSYEQYF
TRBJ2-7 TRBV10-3 CAISDRGGAKRRSGLAGIYEQYF
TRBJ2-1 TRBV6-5 CASSRIDRYNEQFF
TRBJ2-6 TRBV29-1 CSVVAAGLPGISGANVLTF
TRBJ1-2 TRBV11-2 CASSLGDRGIQYYGYTF
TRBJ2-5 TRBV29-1 CGAGGLGETQYF
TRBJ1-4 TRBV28 CASSLITNEKLFF
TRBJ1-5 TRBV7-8 CASSLSDRFPSQPQHF
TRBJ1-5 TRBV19 CASSIRGSNQPQHF
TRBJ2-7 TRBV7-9 CASADSSYEQYF
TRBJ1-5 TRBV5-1 CASSFTGDQPQHF
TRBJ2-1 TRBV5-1 CASSLLPGQDVSNDNEQFF
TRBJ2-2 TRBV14 CASTGRGPGELFF
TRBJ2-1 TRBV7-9 CASSSGLGSYNEQFF
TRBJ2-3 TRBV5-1 CASSLDSVSTDTQYF
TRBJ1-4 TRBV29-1 CSVRGSATNEKLFF
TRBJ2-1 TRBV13 CASSGGTSRGDEQFF
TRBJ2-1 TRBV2 CASSVRGEEYNEQFF
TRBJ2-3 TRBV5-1 CASSLVPATDTQYF
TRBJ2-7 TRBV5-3 CARSFFEGRTSYEQYF
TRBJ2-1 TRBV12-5 CASGLSGGGRYNEQFF
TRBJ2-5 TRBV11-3 CASSRGPQETQYF
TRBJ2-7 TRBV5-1 CASSLPSGNEQYF
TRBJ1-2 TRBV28 CASSRSFLRGPKDGYTF
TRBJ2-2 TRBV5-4 CASSSKGGGRRTNTGELFF
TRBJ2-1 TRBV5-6 CASSSPLARPYNEQFF
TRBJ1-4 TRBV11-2 CASKPPGQGRDEKLFF
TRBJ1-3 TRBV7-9 CASSLERSGRNTIYF
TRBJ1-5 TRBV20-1 CSASRAGAQHF
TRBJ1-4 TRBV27 CASSFWQPGEKLFF
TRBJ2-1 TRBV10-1 CASSETSGNPRNEQFF
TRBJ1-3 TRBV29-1 CSVEDPGTGYGNTIYF
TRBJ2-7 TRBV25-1 CASSESAQEQYF
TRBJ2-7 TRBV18 CASSPPGGDEQYF
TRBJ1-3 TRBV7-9 CASSLPGNTIYF
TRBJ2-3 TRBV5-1 CASSFGEITDTQYF
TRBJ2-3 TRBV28 CASSHNPTSGTQYF
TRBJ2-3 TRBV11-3 CASSLGLADTDTQYF
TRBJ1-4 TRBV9 CASSPQRGQGTNEKLFF
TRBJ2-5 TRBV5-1 CASSLTPQETQYF
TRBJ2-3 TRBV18 CASSQLKGVDTQYF
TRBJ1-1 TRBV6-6 CASSWGTEAFF
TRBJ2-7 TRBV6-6 CASRGADRGQDEQYF
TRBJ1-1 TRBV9 CASSVVTGNTEAFF
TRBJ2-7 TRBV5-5 CASSTRTGGFPYEQYF